Below are 5 T cell receptor beta chains sequenced from a single sample in a study of T cells in tuberculosis. Some clones are missing from TCRdb's copy, which holds only in-frame ones; the method was immunoSEQ multiplex PCR. The sample includes approximately 30,000 clones, about 90% of them seen just once. The sequencing sample was made of PBMCs. The receptors were gathered from a donor aged 5-35 years with latent tuberculosis or without tuberculosis infection. Some clones in this sample may be carry-over from other donors' samples.

This chain links TRBV7-7 with TRBJ2-2; 7 nucleotides line up with TRBD1. V lost 5 bases, J lost 0 bases, and 6 bases stayed unmatched. CDR3 length: 16 amino acids. CDR1 SSHAT and CDR2 FNYEAQ come from the germline V gene (reference sequence). CDR3: CASSLYRGANTGELFF. The CDR3 bases are TGTGCCAGCAGCCTATACAGGGGCGCGAACACCGGGGAGCTGTTTTTT.

The chain couples TRBV5-5 to TRBJ1-5; D possibly corresponds to TRBD1 (5 bases). The V end was cut by 0 bases, the J end by 5 bases, with 9 bases between. Germline values: CDR1 SGHKS, CDR2 YYEKEE (reference sequence). CDR3 length: 14 amino acids. CDR3 DNA: TGTGCCAGCAGCTTGGGCGGGGACTATCAGCCCCAGCATTTT. It is translated as CASSLGGDYQPQHF.

The V call is TRBV6-6, the J call TRBJ1-6; no definite D call. The CDR3 extends over 14 amino acids. The V end was cut by 0 bases, the J end by 7 bases, with 7 bases between. CDR1 MNHNY and CDR2 SVGAGI come from the germline V gene (reference sequence). Here the CDR3 reads CASSYSTGNSPLHF. Here the CDR3 DNA reads TGTGCCAGCAGTTACTCGACGGGGAATTCACCCCTCCACTTT.

The chain employs TRBV5-1 and TRBJ2-7; the D gene is possibly TRBD2 (5 bases). This CDR3 has 14 amino acids. In germline, CDR1 is SGHRS, CDR2 YFSETQ. V gave up 2 bases and J gave up 2 bases, with 11 bases separating them. This CDR3 is CASSFTGGAYEQYF. In DNA, the CDR3 is TGCGCCAGCAGCTTCACCGGAGGCGCCTACGAGCAGTACTTC.

The chain carries TRBV7-9 and TRBJ2-6, with D uncertain. The CDR3 is 12 amino acids. V lost 1 base and J lost 11, with 6 bases in between. Germline loops: CDR1 SEHNR, CDR2 FQNEAQ (reference sequence). Here the CDR3 reads CASSLGGDVLTF. DNA of the CDR3: TGTGCCAGCAGCTTAGGCGGTGACGTCCTGACTTTC.